Sequencing of this TCR beta chain was carried out in a study of blood T cell repertoires in COVID-19. Across the whole study: The analysed material was cDNA or gDNA that came from T cells, B-cell-depleted T cells, or PBMCs.

The CDR3 runs to 13 residues. Germline CDR1 MDHEN, CDR2 SYDVKM. V trimming: 6 bases; J trimming: 1 base; junction bases outside the gene matches: 2. This clone was observed many times. Original methodology: Reference gene primer amplification yielded estimated nucleated cell counts. TCRdb's copy holds only in-frame clones and misses some; the assay was immunoSEQ multiplex PCR. That table furnishes V, J and clone size, whereas the DNA furnished D and trimming. The repertoire holds nearly 200,000 clones, around 90% seen once, with approximately 8.2% in the top ten. Assignments of participants to cohorts depended upon their own reported clinical history. In Cohort 3, a recovered donor had either two negative PCRs, clearance, or symptom resolution.

Sequences were obtained from PBMCs or T cells enriched from blood (not recorded which). The gene calls are TRBV28 and TRBJ1-1, with 7 bases lining up with TRBD1. This sequence was found in a woman under 30 who had recovered from COVID-19. The DNA of the CDR3 is TGTGCCAGCAGACAGGGGAGGAACACTGAAGCTTTCTTT. Translation: CASRQGRNTEAFF.